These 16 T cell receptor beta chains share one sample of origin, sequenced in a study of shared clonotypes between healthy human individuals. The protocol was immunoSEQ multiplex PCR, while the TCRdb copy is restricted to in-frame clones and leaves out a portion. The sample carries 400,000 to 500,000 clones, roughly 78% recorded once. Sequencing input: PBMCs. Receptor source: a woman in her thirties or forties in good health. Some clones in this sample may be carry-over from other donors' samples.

In nucleotides, the CDR3 is TGTGCCAGCAGCTTACTTCCCACTACGGCAGATACGCAGTATTTT. Translating it yields CASSLLPTTADTQYF. The chain employs TRBV7-9 and TRBJ2-3; no definite D call. Trimming stripped 2 bases from V and 4 bases from J, with 13 bases between. Germline V gene sequence: CDR1 SEHNR, CDR2 FQNEAQ (reference sequence). The CDR3 is 15 amino acids.

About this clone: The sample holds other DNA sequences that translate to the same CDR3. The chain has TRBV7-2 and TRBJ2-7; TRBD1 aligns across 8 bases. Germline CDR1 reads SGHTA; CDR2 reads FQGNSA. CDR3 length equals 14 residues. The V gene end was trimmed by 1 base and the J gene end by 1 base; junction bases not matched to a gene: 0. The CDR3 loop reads CASSLDRGSYEQYF. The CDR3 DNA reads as TGTGCCAGCAGCTTAGACAGGGGGTCCTACGAGCAGTACTTC.

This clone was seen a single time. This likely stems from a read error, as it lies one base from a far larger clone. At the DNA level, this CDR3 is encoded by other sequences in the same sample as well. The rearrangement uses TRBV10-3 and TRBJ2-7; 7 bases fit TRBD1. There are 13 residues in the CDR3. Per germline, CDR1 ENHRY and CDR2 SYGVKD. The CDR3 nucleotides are TGTGCCATCAAGGGGGCCCGCTCCTACGAGCAGTACTTT. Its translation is CAIKGARSYEQYF.

CDR3 sequence reads: CASSVGTVSGDTIYF. The CDR3 DNA reads TGTGCCAGCAGCGTGGGGACGGTATCGGGGGACACCATATATTTT. The V gene is TRBV9, the J gene TRBJ1-3, with TRBD1 as a possible D gene (5 bases). Trimming removed 2 bases from V and 8 bases from J, with 17 bases in between. The CDR3 totals 15 residues. Germline V gives CDR1 SGDLS, CDR2 YYNGEE.

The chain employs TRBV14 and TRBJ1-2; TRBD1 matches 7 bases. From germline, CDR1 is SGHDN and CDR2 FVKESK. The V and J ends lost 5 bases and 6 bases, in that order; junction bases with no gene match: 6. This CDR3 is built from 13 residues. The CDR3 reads CASSEQGTDGYTF. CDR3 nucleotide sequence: TGTGCCAGCAGCGAACAGGGGACGGATGGCTACACCTTC.

In DNA form, the CDR3 reads TGTGCCAGCAGCCAAGCGGGAGGGGGCTCCTACGAGCAGTACTTC. The encoded protein is CASSQAGGGSYEQYF. V usage is TRBV14 and J usage is TRBJ2-7; TRBD2 agrees at 8 bases. Trimming cost V 1 base and J 0 bases; bases outside gene matches: 2. The CDR3 loop spans 15 amino acids. The germline V gene has CDR1 SGHDN and CDR2 FVKESK.

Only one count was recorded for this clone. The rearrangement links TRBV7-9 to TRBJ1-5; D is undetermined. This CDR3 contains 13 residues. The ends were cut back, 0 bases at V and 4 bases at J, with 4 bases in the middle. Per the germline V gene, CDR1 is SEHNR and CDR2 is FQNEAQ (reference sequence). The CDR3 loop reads CASSLAWNQPQHF. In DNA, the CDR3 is TGTGCCAGCAGCTTAGCATGGAATCAGCCCCAGCATTTT.

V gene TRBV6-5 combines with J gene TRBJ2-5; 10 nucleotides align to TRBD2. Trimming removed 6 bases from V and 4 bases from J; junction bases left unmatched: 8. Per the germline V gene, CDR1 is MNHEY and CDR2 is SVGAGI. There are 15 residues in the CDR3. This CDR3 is CASSFSSGRGETQYF. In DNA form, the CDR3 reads TGTGCCAGCAGCTTCTCTAGCGGGAGAGGAGAGACCCAGTACTTC.

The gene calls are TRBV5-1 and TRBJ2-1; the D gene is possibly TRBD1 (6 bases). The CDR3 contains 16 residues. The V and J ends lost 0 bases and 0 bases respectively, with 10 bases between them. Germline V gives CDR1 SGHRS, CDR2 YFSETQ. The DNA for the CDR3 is TGCGCCAGCAGCTTGGTGGCACAGGGCTCCTACAATGAGCAGTTCTTC. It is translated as CASSLVAQGSYNEQFF.

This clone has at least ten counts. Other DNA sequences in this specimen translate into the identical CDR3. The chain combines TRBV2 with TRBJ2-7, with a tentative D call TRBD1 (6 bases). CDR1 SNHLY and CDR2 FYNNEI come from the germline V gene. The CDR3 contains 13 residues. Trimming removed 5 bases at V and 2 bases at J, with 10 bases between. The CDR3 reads CASSPGQTYEQYF. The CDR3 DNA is TGTGCCAGCAGTCCCGGACAGACCTACGAGCAGTACTTC.

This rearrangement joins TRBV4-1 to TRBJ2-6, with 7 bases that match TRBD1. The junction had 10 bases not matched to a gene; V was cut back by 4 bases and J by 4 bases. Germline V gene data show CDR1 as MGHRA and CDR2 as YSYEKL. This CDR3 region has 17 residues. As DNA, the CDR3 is TGCGCCAGCAGCCCAACCGAGGGGGCGCACGGGGCCAACGTCCTGACTTTC. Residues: CASSPTEGAHGANVLTF.

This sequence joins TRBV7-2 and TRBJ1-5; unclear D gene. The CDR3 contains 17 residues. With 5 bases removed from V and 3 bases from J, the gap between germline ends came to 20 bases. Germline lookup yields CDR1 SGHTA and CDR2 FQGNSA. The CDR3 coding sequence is TGTGCCAGCAGCCCCGCGAACGGCGCAGTTACCAATCAGCCCCAGCATTTT. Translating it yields CASSPANGAVTNQPQHF.

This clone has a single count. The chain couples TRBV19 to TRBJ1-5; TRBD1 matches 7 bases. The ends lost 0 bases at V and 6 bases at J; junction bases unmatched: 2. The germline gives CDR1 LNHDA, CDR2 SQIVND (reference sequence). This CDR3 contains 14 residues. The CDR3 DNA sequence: TGTGCCAGTAGTATAGAGGCAGGGGGTCAGCCCCAGCATTTT. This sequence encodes CASSIEAGGQPQHF. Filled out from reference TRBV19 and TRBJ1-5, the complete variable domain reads DGGITQSPKYLFRKEGQNVTLSCEQNLNHDAMYWYRQDPGQGLRLIYYSQIVNDFQKGDIAEGYSVSREKKESFPLTVTSAQKNPTAFYLCASSIEAGGQPQHFGDGTRLSIL.

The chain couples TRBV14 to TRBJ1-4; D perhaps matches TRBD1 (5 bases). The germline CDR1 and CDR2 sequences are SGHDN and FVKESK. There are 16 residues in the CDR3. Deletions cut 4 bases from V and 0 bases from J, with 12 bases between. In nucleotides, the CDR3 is TGTGCCAGCAGCCCCCGACGAGGGGCAACTAATGAAAAACTGTTTTTT. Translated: CASSPRRGATNEKLFF.

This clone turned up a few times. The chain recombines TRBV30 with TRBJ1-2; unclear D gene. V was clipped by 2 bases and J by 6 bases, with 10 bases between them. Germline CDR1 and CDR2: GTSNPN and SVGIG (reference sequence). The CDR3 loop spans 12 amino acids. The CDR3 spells CAWSLTENGYTF. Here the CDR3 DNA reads TGTGCCTGGAGTTTGACGGAGAATGGCTACACCTTC.

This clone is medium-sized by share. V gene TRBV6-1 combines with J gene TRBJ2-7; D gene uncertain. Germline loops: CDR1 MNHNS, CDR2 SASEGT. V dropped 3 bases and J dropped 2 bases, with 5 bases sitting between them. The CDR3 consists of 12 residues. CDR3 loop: CASSDLPYEQYF. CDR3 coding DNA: TGTGCCAGCAGTGATTTGCCCTACGAGCAGTACTTC.